This entry is about one TCR beta chain. The V gene lost 4 bases and the J gene lost 9 bases, with 9 bases spanning the gap. Germline CDR1 is SQVTM and CDR2 is ANQGSEA. The CDR3 length is 10 residues. Some clones are missing from TCRdb's copy, which holds only in-frame ones; the method was immunoSEQ multiplex PCR. The sample holds about 330,000 clones, roughly 90% seen once. This sample stems from a study of blood T cell repertoires in COVID-19. This receptor was taken from a woman in her 50s with active or convalescent COVID-19. Sample: peripheral blood. J is TRBJ1-1 and V is TRBV29-1; D remains unclear. The CDR3 sequence: CSVGRDKAFF. Here the CDR3 DNA reads TGCAGCGTTGGCCGGGATAAAGCTTTCTTT.